This entry features one T cell receptor (beta chain) sequence. The data originate from a study of blood T cell repertoires in COVID-19. Background on the study: Donors in the United States, Italy and Spain gave samples during acute or convalescent COVID-19. Sources were T cells, B-cell-depleted T cells, or PBMCs; the material itself was cDNA or gDNA.

As handled by the study authors: How many nucleated cells were present was estimated from reference gene primer amplification. TCRdb keeps only in-frame clones here, not all; method: immunoSEQ multiplex PCR. That table gives V, J and clone size, and the DNA gave D and trimming. The sample has approximately 220,000 clones, about 85% seen once; the top ten hold approximately 8.7%. CDR3 length: 13 residues. V was pared by 10 bases and J by 5 bases, with 4 bases of the junction left unmatched. The germline V gene encodes CDR1 MNHNY and CDR2 SVGAGI (reference sequence). This TCR came from a woman aged 80 or over with acute or convalescent COVID-19. The V gene is TRBV6-6, the J gene TRBJ2-2; 10 bases are shared with TRBD1. The specimen sequenced was peripheral blood. CDR3 protein: CAKRQGATGELFF. The DNA of the CDR3 is TGTGCCAAGCGACAGGGGGCGACCGGGGAGCTGTTTTTT.